The 32 T cell receptor beta chains below all came from one sample that was sequenced in a study of blood T cell repertoires in COVID-19. The assay was immunoSEQ multiplex PCR, and TCRdb's table has in-frame clones only and misses some. Here the sample spans tens of thousands of clones, approximately 80% being singletons. Sequencing was performed on peripheral blood. The receptors derive from a man aged 45 to 65 with acute or convalescent COVID-19.

This rearrangement joins TRBV9 to TRBJ2-7, with D possibly being TRBD1 (5 bases). Germline V lookup: CDR1 SGDLS, CDR2 YYNGEE. The CDR3 is 16 residues long. Trimming left V 0 bases short and J 2 bases short, with 15 bases between. The DNA for the CDR3 is TGTGCCAGCAGCGTAGACGGTGGAGACAGTGCCTACGAGCAGTACTTC. Its translation: CASSVDGGDSAYEQYF.

The rearrangement links TRBV18 to TRBJ1-2; 8 positions agree with TRBD1. Per the germline V gene, CDR1 is KGHSH and CDR2 is LQKENI. CDR3 length: 13 amino acids. Trimming cost V 3 bases and J 5 bases; bases outside gene matches: 2. CDR3 in DNA: TGTGCCAGCTCACCTGACAGGGGATATGGCTACACCTTC. Amino acid sequence: CASSPDRGYGYTF. Filled out from reference TRBV18 and TRBJ1-2, the complete variable domain reads NAGVMQNPRHLVRRRGQEARLRCSPMKGHSHVYWYRQLPEEGLKFMVYLQKENIIDESGMPKERFSAEFPKEGPSILRIQQVVRGDSAAYFCASSPDRGYGYTFGSGTRLTVV.

The chain is built from TRBV30 and TRBJ1-4; D not certain. Between the trimmed V and J ends, which lost 5 bases and 4 bases, there was a span of 14 bases. The CDR3 totals 14 residues. CDR1 is GTSNPN and CDR2 is SVGIG in the germline V gene (reference sequence). CDR3 DNA sequence: TGTGCCTGGGGACCATACTTAGATAATGAAAAACTGTTTTTT. It translates to CAWGPYLDNEKLFF.

The chain employs TRBV7-3 and TRBJ2-7, with D hard to call. Germline CDR1 is SGHTA and CDR2 is FQGTGA. CDR3 size: 13 residues. V lost 2 bases and J 3 bases, leaving 8 bases between the germline ends. The CDR3 reads CASSLGQNYEQYF. Written as DNA, the CDR3 is TGTGCCAGCAGCTTAGGGCAAAACTACGAGCAGTACTTC.

The genes are TRBV7-2 and TRBJ1-5, with D possibly being TRBD1 (6 bases). The CDR3 sequence is 16 residues long. V lost 5 bases to trimming and J lost 6 bases, with 20 bases between them. Germline CDR1 is SGHTA and CDR2 is FQGNSA. Here the CDR3 reads CASSPGSGARGQPQHF. In nucleotides, the CDR3 is TGTGCCAGCAGCCCAGGGTCAGGGGCTCGAGGTCAGCCCCAGCATTTT.

This clone was seen a few times. The chain joins TRBV10-3 to TRBJ1-2, with 10 bases that match TRBD1. Germline CDR1 is ENHRY and CDR2 is SYGVKD. The CDR3 contains 14 residues. The junction had 7 bases not matched to a gene; V was cut back by 5 bases and J by 7 bases. CDR3 nucleotides: TGTGCCATCAGTCCGGGACAGGGGAGTCGTGGCTACACCTTC. This translates into CAISPGQGSRGYTF.

This sequence joins TRBV5-1 and TRBJ2-3; 7 bases agree with TRBD2. CDR3 length: 14 residues. The J segment lost 2 bases and the V segment lost 3 bases, leaving 3 bases of the junction unmatched. Germline V lookup: CDR1 SGHRS, CDR2 YFSETQ. As DNA, the CDR3 is TGCGCCAGCAGCTCTGGGAGGGACACAGATACGCAGTATTTT. Its protein is CASSSGRDTDTQYF. The variable domain in full, with the rest retrieved from reference TRBV5-1 and TRBJ2-3, is KAGVTQTPRYLIKTRGQQVTLSCSPISGHRSVSWYQQTPGQGLQFLFEYFSETQRNKGNFPGRFSGRQFSNSRSEMNVSTLELGDSALYLCASSSGRDTDTQYFGPGTRLTVL.

The V call is TRBV19, the J call TRBJ2-6, with a tentative D call TRBD2 (5 bases). The CDR3 loop spans 16 amino acids. In germline, CDR1 is LNHDA, CDR2 SQIVND (reference sequence). V dropped 3 bases and J dropped 3 bases, with 12 bases sitting between them. DNA for the CDR3: TGTGCCAGTAGTATTGGACCCAGCGGTGGGGCCAACGTCCTGACTTTC. Its protein product is CASSIGPSGGANVLTF.

The V and J genes are TRBV7-2 and TRBJ2-7, with TRBD2 identical over 10 bases. The CDR3 consists of 13 residues. Germline CDR1 and CDR2: SGHTA and FQGNSA. V gave up 3 bases and J gave up 7 bases; unmatched junction bases: 3. CDR3 DNA: TGTGCCAGCAGCTTTCTAGCGGGGGTTGAGCAGTACTTC. It is translated as CASSFLAGVEQYF.

This clone was observed a few times. The rearrangement links TRBV28 to TRBJ1-5; no reliable D call. CDR1 MDHEN and CDR2 SYDVKM come from the germline V gene. CDR3 length equals 15 residues. Trimming removed 6 bases at V and 0 bases at J, with 12 bases between. The CDR3 protein is CASSPPGDSNQPQHF. In DNA, the CDR3 is TGTGCCAGCAGCCCACCCGGGGATAGCAATCAGCCCCAGCATTTT.

CDR3 sequence reads: CASSVGGEGYEQYF. The CDR3 DNA is TGTGCCAGCAGCGTAGGAGGGGAGGGGTACGAGCAGTACTTC. J is TRBJ2-7 and V is TRBV9; 7 nucleotides match TRBD2. Losses at the gene ends were 0 bases for V and 4 bases for J; bases not matched to a gene: 4. Per germline, CDR1 SGDLS and CDR2 YYNGEE. CDR3 size: 14 residues.

The chain links TRBV9 to TRBJ2-1, with 10 bases aligning to TRBD1. The germline V gene encodes CDR1 SGDLS and CDR2 YYNGEE. After removal of 4 bases from V and 5 bases from J, the junction contained 6 bases not matched to a gene. The CDR3 runs 15 residues. CDR3 region: CASSNRDRGNNEQFF. CDR3 nucleotide sequence: TGTGCCAGCAGCAATCGGGACAGGGGAAACAATGAGCAGTTCTTC. The variable domain in full, completed from reference TRBV9 and TRBJ2-1, reads DSGVTQTPKHLITATGQRVTLRCSPRSGDLSVYWYQQSLDQGLQFLIQYYNGEERAKGNILERFSAQQFPDLHSELNLSSLELGDSALYFCASSNRDRGNNEQFFGPGTRLTVL.

This chain joins TRBV7-3 and TRBJ1-1; D possibly corresponds to TRBD1 (5 bases). Germline values: CDR1 SGHTA, CDR2 FQGTGA. The CDR3 spans 12 residues. Trimming took 6 bases from V and 3 from J, leaving 8 bases between them. The CDR3, as DNA: TGTGCCAGCAGTCAGGGCGACACTGAAGCTTTCTTT. Its protein product is CASSQGDTEAFF.

The genes are TRBV28 and TRBJ1-4, with 8 nucleotides matching TRBD1. V trimming: 1 base; J trimming: 3 bases; junction bases outside the gene matches: 10. From germline, CDR1 is MDHEN and CDR2 SYDVKM. The CDR3 has 18 amino acids. The CDR3 sequence is CASSLSGRGLGANEKLFF. The CDR3 DNA sequence: TGTGCCAGCAGTTTATCCGGCAGGGGGCTTGGTGCTAATGAAAAACTGTTTTTT.

The chain couples TRBV2 to TRBJ2-1, with TRBD2 matching over 12 bases. Germline CDR1 is SNHLY and CDR2 is FYNNEI. The CDR3 totals 15 residues. The V gene end was trimmed by 5 bases and the J gene end by 7 bases; junction bases not matched to a gene: 6. DNA for the CDR3: TGTGCCAGCAGTAACCTAGCGGGAGGGCCTAATGAGCAGTTCTTC. Translating it yields CASSNLAGGPNEQFF.

Points on this clone: The sample holds other DNA sequences that translate to the same CDR3. J is TRBJ1-5 and V is TRBV19; 9 nucleotides align to TRBD1. This CDR3 has 14 amino acids. CDR1 and CDR2 from the germline V gene are LNHDA and SQIVND (reference sequence). The J segment lost 4 bases and the V segment lost 8 bases, leaving 6 bases of the junction unmatched. The CDR3 DNA follows: TGTGCCAGTTCTGACAGGGGGGGTAATCAGCCCCAGCATTTT. Translated: CASSDRGGNQPQHF.

The sample holds a few counts of this clone. The chain employs TRBV7-2 and TRBJ1-2; 7 bases map to TRBD1. V lost 5 bases, J lost 7 bases, and 7 bases stayed unmatched. Germline lookup yields CDR1 SGHTA and CDR2 FQGNSA. This CDR3 has 13 residues. CDR3 region: CASSLRTGRGYTF. CDR3 coding DNA: TGTGCCAGCAGCCTACGGACAGGCCGTGGCTACACCTTC.

The rearrangement links TRBV27 to TRBJ2-2; D remains unclear. The CDR3 spans 15 residues. V gave up 0 bases and J gave up 4 bases, with 9 bases separating them. Looked up from germline, CDR1 is MNHEY and CDR2 is SMNVEV (reference sequence). DNA of the CDR3: TGTGCCAGCAGTTTATCGATGCGAGCCACCGGGGAGCTGTTTTTT. Protein sequence: CASSLSMRATGELFF.

The rearrangement joins TRBV5-1 to TRBJ1-6; the match to TRBD1 covers 8 bases. The CDR3 sequence is 17 residues long. The trim removed 3 bases at V and 9 bases at J, leaving 14 bases unmatched. Germline V gene data show CDR1 as SGHRS and CDR2 as YFSETQ. DNA for the CDR3: TGCGCCAGCAGCTCCGGGGGCATGACAGGGGTCTTTTCACCCCTCCACTTT. Protein product: CASSSGGMTGVFSPLHF. Filled out from reference TRBV5-1 and TRBJ1-6, the complete variable domain reads KAGVTQTPRYLIKTRGQQVTLSCSPISGHRSVSWYQQTPGQGLQFLFEYFSETQRNKGNFPGRFSGRQFSNSRSEMNVSTLELGDSALYLCASSSGGMTGVFSPLHFGNGTRLTVT.

This rearrangement joins TRBV3-1 (or the pseudogene TRBV3-2) to TRBJ2-2; possibly TRBD2 for D (5 bases). This CDR3 is 13 amino acids long. CDR1 and CDR2 from the germline V gene are LGHDT and YNNKEL (reference sequence). With 4 bases removed from V and 6 bases from J, the gap between germline ends came to 9 bases. The CDR3 sequence: CASSLEGPGELFF. For the CDR3, the DNA is TGTGCCAGCAGCCTCGAGGGTCCCGGGGAGCTGTTTTTT.

This clone was seen just once. The chain uses TRBV7-2 and TRBJ1-2; D unclear. This CDR3 spans 13 amino acids. Deletions cut 5 bases from V and 0 bases from J, with 7 bases between. Germline lookup yields CDR1 SGHTA and CDR2 FQGNSA. CDR3 sequence reads: CASSQTTNYGYTF. The CDR3 nucleotides read TGTGCCAGCAGCCAGACAACTAACTATGGCTACACCTTC.

This sequence joins TRBV9 and TRBJ2-1, with a weak D call TRBD2 (6 bases). This CDR3 spans 13 amino acids. Looked up from germline, CDR1 is SGDLS and CDR2 is YYNGEE. The germline V and J ends were trimmed by 0 bases and 12 bases, with 13 bases remaining between them. This CDR3 is CASSVEGRGAQFF. In nucleotides, the CDR3 is TGTGCCAGCAGCGTAGAGGGGCGGGGTGCGCAGTTCTTC.

The J gene is TRBJ2-1, the V gene TRBV13, with D possibly matching TRBD2 (6 bases). Germline V gives CDR1 PRHDT, CDR2 FYEKMQ (reference sequence). The V end lost 5 bases, the J end lost 9 bases, and 8 bases lay between the germline ends. The CDR3 consists of 11 residues. CDR3 amino acids: CASSPGGEQFF. The CDR3 nucleotides read TGTGCCAGCAGCCCCGGGGGTGAGCAGTTCTTC.

The CDR3 DNA reads TGTGCCATCAGTGAATTGGACAGGGGGCGAGAGACCCAGTACTTC. This translates into CAISELDRGRETQYF. The chain uses TRBV10-3 and TRBJ2-5; 11 bases fit TRBD1. Germline V gives CDR1 ENHRY, CDR2 SYGVKD. This CDR3 contains 15 residues. Unmatched junction bases numbered 4, after V lost 3 bases and J lost 4 bases.

This chain joins TRBV6-5 and TRBJ2-1; D perhaps matches TRBD1 (6 bases). Trimming cost V 11 bases and J 10 bases, with 15 bases left between them. The CDR3 contains 11 residues. Per germline, CDR1 MNHEY and CDR2 SVGAGI. CDR3 protein: CAVRGGREQFF. In nucleotides, the CDR3 is TGTGCCGTTAGAGGGGGACGGGAGCAGTTCTTC.

CDR3: CASTGGGSAYEQYF. For the CDR3, the DNA is TGTGCCAGCACCGGCGGGGGCAGCGCCTACGAGCAGTACTTC. The chain recombines TRBV28 with TRBJ2-7, with D maybe TRBD2 (7 bases). Per the germline V gene, CDR1 is MDHEN and CDR2 is SYDVKM. The CDR3 consists of 14 residues. The ends were cut back, 7 bases at V and 2 bases at J, with 15 bases in the middle.

V and J are TRBV5-8 and TRBJ1-3; perhaps TRBD1 as D (6 bases). Trimming removed 5 bases at V and 0 bases at J, with 15 bases between. The germline V gene encodes CDR1 SGHTS and CDR2 YDEGEE. This CDR3 is 16 amino acids long. CDR3 residues: CASRKRQESSGNTIYF. CDR3 DNA: TGTGCCAGCAGGAAAAGACAGGAGAGCTCTGGAAACACCATATATTTT.

The chain is built from TRBV27 and TRBJ2-7; TRBD2 matches 8 bases. This CDR3 is built from 17 residues. V lost 4 bases, J lost 3 bases, and 14 bases stayed unmatched. Per germline, CDR1 MNHEY and CDR2 SMNVEV (reference sequence). The CDR3 loop is CASSYGQREKESYEQYF. The CDR3 DNA follows: TGTGCCAGCAGTTACGGGCAGCGGGAGAAGGAAAGCTACGAGCAGTACTTC.

The chain links TRBV4-1 to TRBJ1-6; no clear D gene. The germline V gene encodes CDR1 MGHRA and CDR2 YSYEKL. CDR3 length: 19 residues. V was pared by 0 bases and J by 0 bases, with 15 bases between. The CDR3 DNA reads as TGCGCCAGCAGCCAAGATCTGTTTGGGCTGAGCTCCTATAATTCACCCCTCCACTTT. Protein product: CASSQDLFGLSSYNSPLHF.

The chain couples TRBV19 to TRBJ1-1, with TRBD1 as a possible D gene (6 bases). The ends were cut back, 7 bases at V and 3 bases at J, with 18 bases in the middle. Germline lookup yields CDR1 LNHDA and CDR2 SQIVND (reference sequence). This CDR3 region has 15 residues. DNA of the CDR3: TGTGCCAGTAATCTAGGGCAGGGGAGCTACACTGAAGCTTTCTTT. It specifies CASNLGQGSYTEAFF.

The sample holds one count of this clone. The chain joins TRBV4-3 to TRBJ1-1, with 7 positions matching TRBD1. J gave up 0 bases and V 3 bases, and 4 bases lay outside the gene matches. The CDR3 contains 15 residues. Germline CDR1 LGHNA, CDR2 YSLEER. CDR3 in amino acids: CASSQTGTMNTEAFF. In DNA, the CDR3 is TGCGCCAGCAGCCAGACAGGGACAATGAACACTGAAGCTTTCTTT.

The chain is built from TRBV18 and TRBJ1-1; 12 nucleotides agree with TRBD1. Looked up from germline, CDR1 is KGHSH and CDR2 is LQKENI. The CDR3 sequence is 18 residues long. V dropped 6 bases and J dropped 0; count of bases not matched to a gene: 11. The CDR3 DNA follows: TGTGCCAGCTCCCCTTCTGTTGGGACAGGGGGCATGAACACTGAAGCTTTCTTT. It yields the protein CASSPSVGTGGMNTEAFF.